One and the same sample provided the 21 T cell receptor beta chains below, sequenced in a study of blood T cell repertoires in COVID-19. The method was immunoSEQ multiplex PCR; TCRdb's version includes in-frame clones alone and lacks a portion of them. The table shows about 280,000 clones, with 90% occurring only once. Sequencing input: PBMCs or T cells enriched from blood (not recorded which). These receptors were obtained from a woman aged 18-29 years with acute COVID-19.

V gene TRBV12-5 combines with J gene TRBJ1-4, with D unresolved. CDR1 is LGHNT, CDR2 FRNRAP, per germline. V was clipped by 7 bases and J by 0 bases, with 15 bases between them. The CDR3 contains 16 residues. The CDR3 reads CASVRAGKPTNEKLFF. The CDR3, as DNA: TGTGCTAGTGTTCGGGCGGGGAAACCAACTAATGAAAAACTGTTTTTT.

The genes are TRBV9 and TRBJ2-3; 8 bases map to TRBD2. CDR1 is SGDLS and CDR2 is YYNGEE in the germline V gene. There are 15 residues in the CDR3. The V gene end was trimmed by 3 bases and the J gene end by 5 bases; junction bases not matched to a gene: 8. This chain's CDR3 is CASSAGTSHIDTQYF. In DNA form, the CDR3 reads TGTGCCAGCAGCGCTGGGACTAGTCACATAGATACGCAGTATTTT.

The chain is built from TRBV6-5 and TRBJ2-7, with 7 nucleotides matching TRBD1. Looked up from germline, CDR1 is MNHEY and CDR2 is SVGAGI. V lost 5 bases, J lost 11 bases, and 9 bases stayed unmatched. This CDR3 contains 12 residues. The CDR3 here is CASSNTGAVEYF. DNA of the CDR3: TGTGCCAGCAGTAACACAGGGGCCGTGGAGTACTTC.

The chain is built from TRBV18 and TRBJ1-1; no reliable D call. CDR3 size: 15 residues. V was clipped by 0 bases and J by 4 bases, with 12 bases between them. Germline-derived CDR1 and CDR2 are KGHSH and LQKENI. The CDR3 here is CASSPPNGYGTEAFF. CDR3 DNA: TGTGCCAGCTCACCACCGAACGGGTATGGCACTGAAGCTTTCTTT. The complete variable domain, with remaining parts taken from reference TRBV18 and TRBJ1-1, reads NAGVMQNPRHLVRRRGQEARLRCSPMKGHSHVYWYRQLPEEGLKFMVYLQKENIIDESGMPKERFSAEFPKEGPSILRIQQVVRGDSAAYFCASSPPNGYGTEAFFGQGTRLTVV.

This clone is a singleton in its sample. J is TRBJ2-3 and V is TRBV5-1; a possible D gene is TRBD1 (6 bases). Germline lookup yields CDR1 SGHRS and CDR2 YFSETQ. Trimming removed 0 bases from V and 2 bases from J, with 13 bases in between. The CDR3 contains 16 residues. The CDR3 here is CASSLGTAVATDTQYF. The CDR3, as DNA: TGCGCCAGCAGCTTGGGGACAGCGGTCGCCACAGATACGCAGTATTTT.

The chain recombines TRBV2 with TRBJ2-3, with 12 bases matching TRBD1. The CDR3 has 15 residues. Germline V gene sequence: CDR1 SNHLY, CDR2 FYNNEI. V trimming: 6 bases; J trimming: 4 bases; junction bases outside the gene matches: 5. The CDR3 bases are TGTGCCAGCAGAGATGGGACAGGGGGCCCAGATACGCAGTATTTT. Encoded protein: CASRDGTGGPDTQYF.

CDR3 residues: CASSQEGSNSYNEQFF. The CDR3 DNA reads as TGCGCCAGCAGCCAAGAAGGGAGTAACTCCTACAATGAGCAGTTCTTC. The chain has TRBV4-1 and TRBJ2-1, with D possibly being TRBD2 (5 bases). CDR1 MGHRA and CDR2 YSYEKL come from the germline V gene. V lost 0 bases, J lost 0 bases, and 9 bases lay in between. The CDR3 spans 16 residues.

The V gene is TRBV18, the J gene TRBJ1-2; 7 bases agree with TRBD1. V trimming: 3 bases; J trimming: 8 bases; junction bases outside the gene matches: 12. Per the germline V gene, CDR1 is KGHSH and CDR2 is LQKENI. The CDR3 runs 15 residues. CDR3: CASSPPVRGVEGYTF. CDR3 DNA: TGTGCCAGCTCACCCCCGGTCAGGGGGGTCGAGGGCTACACCTTC.

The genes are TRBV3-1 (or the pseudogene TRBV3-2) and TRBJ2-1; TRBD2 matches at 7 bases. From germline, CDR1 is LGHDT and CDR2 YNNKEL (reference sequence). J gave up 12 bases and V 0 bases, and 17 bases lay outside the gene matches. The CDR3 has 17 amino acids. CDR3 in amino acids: CASSQDFLSSGLEGQFF. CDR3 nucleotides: TGTGCCAGCAGCCAAGATTTCCTCTCTAGCGGCTTAGAAGGGCAGTTCTTC.

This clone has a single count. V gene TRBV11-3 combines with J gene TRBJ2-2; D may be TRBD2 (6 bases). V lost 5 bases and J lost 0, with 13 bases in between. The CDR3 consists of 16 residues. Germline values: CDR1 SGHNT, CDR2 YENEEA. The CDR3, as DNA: TGTGCCAGCAGCCAATCGTGGGGGGCGAACACCGGGGAGCTGTTTTTT. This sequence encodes CASSQSWGANTGELFF.

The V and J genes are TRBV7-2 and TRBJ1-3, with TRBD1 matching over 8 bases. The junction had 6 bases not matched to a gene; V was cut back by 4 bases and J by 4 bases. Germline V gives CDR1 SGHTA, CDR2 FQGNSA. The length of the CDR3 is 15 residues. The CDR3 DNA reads TGTGCCAGCAGCTCGGACAGGGAGCCCGGAAACACCATATATTTT. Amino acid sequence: CASSSDREPGNTIYF. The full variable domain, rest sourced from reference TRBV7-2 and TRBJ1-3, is GAGVSQSPSNKVTEKGKDVELRCDPISGHTALYWYRQSLGQGLEFLIYFQGNSAPDKSGLPSDRFSAERTGGSVSTLTIQRTQQEDSAVYLCASSSDREPGNTIYFGEGSWLTVV.

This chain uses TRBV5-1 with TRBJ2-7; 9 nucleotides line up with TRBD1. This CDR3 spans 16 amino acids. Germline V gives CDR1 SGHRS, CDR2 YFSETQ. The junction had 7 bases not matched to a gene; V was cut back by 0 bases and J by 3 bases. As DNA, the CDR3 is TGCGCCAGCAGCTTGGCCCCGGACAGGGGCTACTACGAGCAGTACTTC. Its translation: CASSLAPDRGYYEQYF.

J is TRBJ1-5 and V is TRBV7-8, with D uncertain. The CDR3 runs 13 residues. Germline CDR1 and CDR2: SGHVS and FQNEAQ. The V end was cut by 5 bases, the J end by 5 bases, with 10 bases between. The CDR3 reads CASSPRGHQPQHF. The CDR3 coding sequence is TGTGCCAGCAGCCCCCGAGGGCATCAGCCCCAGCATTTT.

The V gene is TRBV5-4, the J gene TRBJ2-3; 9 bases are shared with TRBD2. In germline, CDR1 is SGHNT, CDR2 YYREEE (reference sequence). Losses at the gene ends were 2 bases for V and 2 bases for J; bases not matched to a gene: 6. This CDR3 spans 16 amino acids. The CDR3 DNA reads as TGTGCCAGCAGCTTCATGACTAGCGGCAACACAGATACGCAGTATTTT. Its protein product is CASSFMTSGNTDTQYF.

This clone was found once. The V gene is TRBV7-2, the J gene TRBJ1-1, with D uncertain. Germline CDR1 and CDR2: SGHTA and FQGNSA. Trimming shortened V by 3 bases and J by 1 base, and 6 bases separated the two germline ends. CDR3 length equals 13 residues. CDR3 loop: CASSFRQNTEAFF. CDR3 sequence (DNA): TGTGCCAGCAGCTTCAGGCAGAACACTGAAGCTTTCTTT.

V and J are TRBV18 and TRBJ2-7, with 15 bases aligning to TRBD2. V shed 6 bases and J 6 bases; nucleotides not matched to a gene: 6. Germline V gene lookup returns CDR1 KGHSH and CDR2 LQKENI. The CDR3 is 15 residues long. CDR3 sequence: CASSPGLAGGLEQYF. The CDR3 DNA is TGTGCCAGCTCCCCGGGACTAGCGGGAGGACTCGAGCAGTACTTC.

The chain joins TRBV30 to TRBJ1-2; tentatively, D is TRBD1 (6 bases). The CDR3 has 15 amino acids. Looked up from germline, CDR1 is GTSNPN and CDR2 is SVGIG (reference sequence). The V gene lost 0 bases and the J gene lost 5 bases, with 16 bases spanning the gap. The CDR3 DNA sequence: TGTGCCTGGAGTGTACGGGGGGGCGCGAGGTATGGCTACACCTTC. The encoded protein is CAWSVRGGARYGYTF.

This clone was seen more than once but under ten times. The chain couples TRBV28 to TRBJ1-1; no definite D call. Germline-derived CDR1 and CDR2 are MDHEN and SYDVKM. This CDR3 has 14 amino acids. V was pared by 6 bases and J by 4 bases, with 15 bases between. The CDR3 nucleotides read TGTGCCAGCAGGACCACGAGCAGGATCACTGAAGCTTTCTTT. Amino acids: CASRTTSRITEAFF. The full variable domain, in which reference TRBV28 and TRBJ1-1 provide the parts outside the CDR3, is DVKVTQSSRYLVKRTGEKVFLECVQDMDHENMFWYRQDPGLGLRLIYFSYDVKMKEKGDIPEGYSVSREKKERFSLILESASTNQTSMYLCASRTTSRITEAFFGQGTRLTVV.

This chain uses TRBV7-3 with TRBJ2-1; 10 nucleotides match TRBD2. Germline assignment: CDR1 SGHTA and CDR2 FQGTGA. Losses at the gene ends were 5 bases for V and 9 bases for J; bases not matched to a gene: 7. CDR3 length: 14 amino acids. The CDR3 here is CASSPLAGVAEQFF. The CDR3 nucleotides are TGTGCCAGCAGCCCCCTAGCGGGAGTGGCTGAGCAGTTCTTC.

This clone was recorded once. The CDR3 DNA reads as TGTGCCAGCAGGGCACCGGGGGGGGCGCCGGCAAAAGAGACCCAGTACTTC. Translating it yields CASRAPGGAPAKETQYF. This rearrangement joins TRBV2 to TRBJ2-5, with 8 bases that match TRBD2. The CDR3 runs 17 residues. From germline, CDR1 is SNHLY and CDR2 FYNNEI. V shed 6 bases and J 3 bases; nucleotides not matched to a gene: 15.

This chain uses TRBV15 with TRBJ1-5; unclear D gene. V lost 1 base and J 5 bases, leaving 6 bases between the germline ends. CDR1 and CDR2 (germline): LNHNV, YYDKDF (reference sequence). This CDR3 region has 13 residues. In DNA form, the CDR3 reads TGTGCCACCAGCAGAGTGGCAGATCAGCCCCAGCATTTT. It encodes CATSRVADQPQHF.